These T cell receptor beta chains were read from a single sample in a study of blood T cell repertoires in COVID-19. Sequencing was performed with immunoSEQ multiplex PCR; in TCRdb, only in-frame clones are kept and a portion is missing. The repertoire has about 400,000 clones, about 90% of them found once; the top ten carry approximately 3%. Source material: PBMCs or T cells enriched from blood (not recorded which). The receptors come from a woman younger than 45 who had recovered from COVID-19. The CDR3 runs from the conserved cysteine through the conserved F or W. Each record gives: V gene, CDR3 protein.

>TRBV27
CASSPTAGNYGYTF
>TRBV19
CASSPPGQGAYGYTF
>TRBV5-1
CASSLGTGSSNEQFF
>TRBV3-1/TRBV3-2
CASRAEETQYF
>TRBV3-1/TRBV3-2
CASSPAGEKLFF
>TRBV7-3
CASSLARVGELFF
>TRBV5-1
CASSLTGQGARGYTF
>TRBV19
CASSIGQGVDEQFF
>TRBV11-2
CASSKQGSHEQYF
>TRBV6-5
CASSYVGEAETQYF
>TRBV19
CASSMGLSGANVLTF
>TRBV2
CASSEVRGIGNTIYF
>TRBV7-3
CASSVTQGSGAFF
>TRBV6-5
CASKGRGRLSDTQYF
>TRBV28
CASRPQGGVIDGYTF
>TRBV11-2
CASSPPAGLGVGTDTQYF
>TRBV3-1/TRBV3-2
CASSPSTGDTDTQYF
>TRBV28
CASRVTETYEQYF
>TRBV6-5
CASSYQGTTDTQYF
>TRBV27
CASSFGQNSYNEQFF